In its sample, the clone carrying this T cell receptor beta chain was seen a few times. As yet, its antigen is unknown. This CDR3 contains 15 residues. J gave up 3 bases and V 6 bases, and 7 bases lay outside the gene matches. These data originate in a study of T cells in Graves' hyperthyroidism and ophthalmopathy. Study details: Prior to any treatment, at the point of initial diagnosis, peripheral blood was collected. Findings and limits, study-wide: Within blood appeared most thyroid clonotypes that had expanded above 0.001.

Amplification yielded TCR beta CDR3 regions, with RNA transcripts as the source. A first-round RT-PCR of the TCR CDR3 used the HTBI primer set. TCRdb reprocessed the multiplex PCR reads with MiXCR, giving one entry per CDR3 protein. The sample consists of under 600,000 distinct CDR3 sequences, 16% of them appearing once. Inclusion characteristics of ophthalmopathy patients comprised a Clinical Activity Score of at least 3, a NOSPECS grade of at least 4, and duration under 3 months. Extraction of PBMCs used roughly 9.3 ml of fresh peripheral blood. The receptor's source is a woman in her thirties or forties with Graves' ophthalmopathy. The V call is TRBV12-3 or TRBV12-4, the J call TRBJ2-2; TRBD1 matches at 7 bases. Sequenced material: blood. DNA for the CDR3: TGTGCCAGCAGCCAACTGGGGACAGACACCGGGGAGCTGTTTTTT. This encodes CASSQLGTDTGELFF.